A single sample is the source of the 12 T cell receptor beta chains below, sequenced in a study of identical twins. TCRdb redid the calling of the 5' RACE reads with MiXCR, one entry per CDR3 protein. The sample shows hundreds of thousands of distinct CDR3 sequences, about 12% of them seen only once. This sample also belongs to another study, concerning yellow fever vaccine responses in identical twins.

Sequenced sample: PBMCs. Receptors were obtained from a woman younger than 30 in good health.

This clonotype was seen repeatedly, ten times or more. The chain couples TRBV20-1 to TRBJ2-1, with 15 bases matching TRBD2. CDR3 length: 22 residues. The junction had 18 bases not matched to a gene; V was cut back by 1 base and J by 2 bases. Looked up from germline, CDR1 is DFQATT and CDR2 is SNEGSKA (reference sequence). CDR3 DNA: TGCAGTGCTAGAGTGCGGGACAGGGGGCCCAGGACTAGCGGGAGGGCCTACAATGAGCAGTTCTTC. Amino acid sequence: CSARVRDRGPRTSGRAYNEQFF.

This clonotype came up many times. CDR3 bases: TGCGCCAGCAGCTCGAACCTAGCGGGAGGAACCTACGAGCAGTACTTC. It yields the protein CASSSNLAGGTYEQYF. The chain recombines TRBV5-1 with TRBJ2-7; 11 bases align to TRBD2. Trimming removed 3 bases from V and 2 bases from J; junction bases left unmatched: 7. CDR3 size: 16 residues. Per germline, CDR1 SGHRS and CDR2 YFSETQ.

This clonotype came up a few times. A much larger clone differs by one base, so this may be a read error. The chain uses TRBV27 and TRBJ1-1; D gene ambiguous. The germline V gene has CDR1 MNHEY and CDR2 SMNVEV (reference sequence). The CDR3 sequence is 13 residues long. CDR3 nucleotide sequence: TGTGCCAGCAGTTTAGCGGTGAACGCTGAAGCTTTCTTT. Translated: CASSLAVNAEAFF.

This clonotype has only a few counts. V and J are TRBV15 and TRBJ1-5, with unresolved D. Trimming stripped 3 bases from V and 2 bases from J, with 8 bases between. From germline, CDR1 is LNHNV and CDR2 YYDKDF (reference sequence). This CDR3 is 14 amino acids long. The CDR3 region has the DNA TGTGCCACCAGCAGGCCCGGAGGCAATCAGCCCCAGCATTTT. It translates to CATSRPGGNQPQHF. Full variable domain (outside the CDR3, taken from reference TRBV15 and TRBJ1-5): DAMVIQNPRYQVTQFGKPVTLSCSQTLNHNVMYWYQQKSSQAPKLLFHYYDKDFNNEADTPDNFQSRRPNTSFCFLDIRSPGLGDTAMYLCATSRPGGNQPQHFGDGTRLSIL.

This clonotype was recorded a few times. The chain employs TRBV18 and TRBJ2-7; possible D gene TRBD2, 5 bases. Per germline, CDR1 KGHSH and CDR2 LQKENI. CDR3 size: 13 residues. With 0 bases removed from V and 5 bases from J, the gap between germline ends came to 8 bases. CDR3 sequence (DNA): TGTGCCAGCTCACCACCGATCGGGGACGAGCAGTACTTC. Its translation: CASSPPIGDEQYF.

This clonotype was picked up a small number of times. This chain links TRBV29-1 with TRBJ1-5; a weak D match, TRBD1 (5 bases). The CDR3 has 16 residues. Trimming cost V 7 bases and J 0 bases, with 19 bases left between them. Per germline, CDR1 SQVTM and CDR2 ANQGSEA. CDR3 coding DNA: TGCAGCGCCCTTTCCGGGACGCTTAATAGCAATCAGCCCCAGCATTTT. Protein product: CSALSGTLNSNQPQHF.

The V and J genes are TRBV12-3 or TRBV12-4 and TRBJ2-3; D is undetermined. The CDR3 covers 11 residues. V was clipped by 8 bases and J by 2 bases, with 5 bases between them. This chain's CDR3 is CASLLTDTQYF. CDR3 sequence (DNA): TGTGCCAGCCTACTCACAGATACGCAGTATTTT.

The J gene is TRBJ2-5, the V gene TRBV20-1; no clear D. V was trimmed by 0 bases and J by 5 bases, leaving 13 bases between them. The CDR3 runs to 14 residues. Germline V CDR1 and CDR2: DFQATT, SNEGSKA (reference sequence). CDR3 bases: TGCAGTGCTAGAGAAGGTCGGTTCGGCGAGACCCAGTACTTC. As protein: CSAREGRFGETQYF.

The CDR3: CASSLGGGALDEQFF. The CDR3 DNA reads TGCGCCAGCAGCTTGGGCGGGGGGGCATTGGACGAGCAGTTCTTC. The chain uses TRBV5-1 and TRBJ2-1, with 9 positions matching TRBD2. J lost 10 bases, V lost 0 bases, and 8 bases had no gene match. The CDR3 runs 15 residues. The germline gives CDR1 SGHRS, CDR2 YFSETQ.

This rearrangement joins TRBV15 to TRBJ2-2, with no clear D. V was clipped by 6 bases and J by 2 bases, with 19 bases between them. The CDR3 contains 17 residues. Looked up from germline, CDR1 is LNHNV and CDR2 is YYDKDF (reference sequence). CDR3: CATRNPAQKGNTGELFF. The CDR3 DNA follows: TGTGCCACCAGAAACCCTGCCCAAAAAGGAAACACCGGGGAGCTGTTTTTT.

This rearrangement joins TRBV20-1 to TRBJ2-5, with D possibly matching TRBD1 (6 bases). CDR1 DFQATT and CDR2 SNEGSKA come from the germline V gene (reference sequence). V shed 5 bases and J shed 4 bases, with 17 bases lying between them. This CDR3 region has 14 residues. Here the CDR3 reads CSAPLQGRRETQYF. CDR3 DNA: TGCAGTGCTCCTCTACAGGGAAGGAGAGAGACCCAGTACTTC.

This clonotype occurred many times. The V and J genes are TRBV28 and TRBJ2-7, with D hard to call. The CDR3 covers 11 residues. V lost 5 bases to trimming and J lost 3 bases, with 5 bases between them. From germline, CDR1 is MDHEN and CDR2 SYDVKM. This CDR3 reads CASSLIYEQYF. CDR3 DNA sequence: TGTGCCAGCAGTCTTATCTACGAGCAGTACTTC.